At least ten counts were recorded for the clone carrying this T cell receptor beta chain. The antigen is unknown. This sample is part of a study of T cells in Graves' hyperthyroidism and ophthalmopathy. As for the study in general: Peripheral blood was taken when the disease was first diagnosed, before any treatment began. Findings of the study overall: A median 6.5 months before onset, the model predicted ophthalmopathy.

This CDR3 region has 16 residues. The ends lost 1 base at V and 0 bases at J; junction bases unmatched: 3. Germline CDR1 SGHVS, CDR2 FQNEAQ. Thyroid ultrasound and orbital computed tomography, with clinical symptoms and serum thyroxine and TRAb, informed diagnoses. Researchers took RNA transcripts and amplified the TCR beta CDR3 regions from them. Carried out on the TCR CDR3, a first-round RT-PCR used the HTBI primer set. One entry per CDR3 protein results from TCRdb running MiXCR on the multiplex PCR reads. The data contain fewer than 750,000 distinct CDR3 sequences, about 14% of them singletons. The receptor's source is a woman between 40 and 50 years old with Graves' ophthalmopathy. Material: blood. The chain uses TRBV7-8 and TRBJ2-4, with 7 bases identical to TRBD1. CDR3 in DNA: TGTGCCAGCAGCTTAGGGCAGGGGGTAGCCAAAAACATTCAGTACTTC. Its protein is CASSLGQGVAKNIQYF.